The rows below give T cell receptor beta chains drawn from one sample of a study of technical replicates of blood from a handful of donors. Libraries were prepared by immunoSEQ multiplex PCR; TCRdb keeps only in-frame clonotypes and omits some of them. The sample has 65,000 to 95,000 clones, about nine tenths seen once. Input material: T cells isolated from PBMCs. The receptors derive from a human donor in good health. Each CDR3 is given with its conserved first and last residue. A D gene is named only where the DNA matches it firmly. The size entry is marked missing in some rows and otherwise reads once, few, many or a size class.

j_gene: TRBJ1-1; abundance: few; d_gene: .; v_gene: TRBV7-2; CDR3aa: CASSSRGLTEAFF; CDR3nt: TGTGCCAGCAGCTCCAGGGGCTTGACTGAAGCTTTCTTT
j_gene: TRBJ1-2; abundance: .; d_gene: .; v_gene: TRBV6-5; CDR3aa: CASSYLQGDYGYTF; CDR3nt: TGTGCCAGCAGTTACCTACAGGGCGACTATGGCTACACCTTC
j_gene: TRBJ2-7; abundance: .; d_gene: .; v_gene: TRBV5-4; CDR3aa: CASSLGASYEQYF; CDR3nt: TGTGCCAGCAGCTTGGGTGCGTCCTACGAGCAGTACTTC
j_gene: TRBJ1-1; abundance: .; d_gene: .; v_gene: TRBV27; CDR3aa: CASRFSPGGTEAFF; CDR3nt: TGTGCCAGCAGATTCTCCCCGGGTGGCACTGAAGCTTTCTTT
j_gene: TRBJ1-1; abundance: few; d_gene: TRBD1; v_gene: TRBV9; CDR3aa: CASSAGQVDWNTEAFF; CDR3nt: TGTGCCAGCAGCGCGGGACAGGTAGATTGGAACACTGAAGCTTTCTTT
j_gene: TRBJ2-3; abundance: few; d_gene: .; v_gene: TRBV6-4; CDR3aa: CASSETRGTHTDTQYF; CDR3nt: TGTGCCAGCAGTGAAACCAGGGGCACACACACAGATACGCAGTATTTT
j_gene: TRBJ2-7; abundance: .; d_gene: .; v_gene: TRBV30; CDR3aa: CAWSRGFYEQYF; CDR3nt: TGTGCCTGGTCCCGGGGATTCTACGAGCAGTACTTC
j_gene: TRBJ1-1; abundance: .; d_gene: .; v_gene: TRBV6-1; CDR3aa: CASSEKFRGTEAFF; CDR3nt: TGTGCCAGCAGTGAAAAATTTAGGGGGACTGAAGCTTTCTTT
j_gene: TRBJ2-5; abundance: .; d_gene: TRBD2; v_gene: TRBV2; CDR3aa: CASSGPLSSGRTQETQYF; CDR3nt: TGTGCCAGCAGTGGACCCCTATCTAGCGGGAGGACCCAAGAGACCCAGTACTTC
j_gene: TRBJ2-7; abundance: .; d_gene: TRBD1; v_gene: TRBV13; CDR3aa: CASSARDSETSYEQYF; CDR3nt: TGTGCCAGCAGCGCCCGGGACAGCGAGACCTCCTACGAGCAGTACTTC
j_gene: TRBJ1-3; abundance: once; d_gene: .; v_gene: TRBV2; CDR3aa: CASSIQGESGNTIYF; CDR3nt: TGTGCCAGCAGTATACAGGGAGAGTCTGGAAACACCATATATTTT